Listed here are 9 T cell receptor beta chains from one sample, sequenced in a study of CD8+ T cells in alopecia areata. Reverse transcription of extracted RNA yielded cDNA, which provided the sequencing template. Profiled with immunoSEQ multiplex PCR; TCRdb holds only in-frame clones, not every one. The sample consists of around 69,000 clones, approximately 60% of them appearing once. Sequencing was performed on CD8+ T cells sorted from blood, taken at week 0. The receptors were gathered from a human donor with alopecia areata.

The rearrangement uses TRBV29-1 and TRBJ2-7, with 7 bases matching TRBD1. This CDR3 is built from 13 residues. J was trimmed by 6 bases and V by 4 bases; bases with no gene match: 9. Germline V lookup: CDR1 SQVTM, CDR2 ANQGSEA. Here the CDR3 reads CSVANPTGFEQYF. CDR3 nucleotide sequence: TGCAGCGTTGCCAATCCGACAGGGTTCGAGCAGTACTTC.

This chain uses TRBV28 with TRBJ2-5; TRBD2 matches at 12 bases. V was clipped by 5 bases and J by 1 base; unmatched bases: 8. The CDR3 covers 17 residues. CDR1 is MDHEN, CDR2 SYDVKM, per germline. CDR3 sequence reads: CASSHPAGLAGQETQYF. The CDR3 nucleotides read TGTGCCAGCAGTCATCCTGCGGGACTAGCGGGCCAAGAGACCCAGTACTTC.

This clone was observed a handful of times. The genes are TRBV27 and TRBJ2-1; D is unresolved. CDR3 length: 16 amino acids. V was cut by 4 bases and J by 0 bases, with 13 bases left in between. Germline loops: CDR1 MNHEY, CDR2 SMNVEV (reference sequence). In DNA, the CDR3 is TGTGCCAGCAGTTGGATACCTCCGAGCTCCTACAATGAGCAGTTCTTC. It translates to CASSWIPPSSYNEQFF.

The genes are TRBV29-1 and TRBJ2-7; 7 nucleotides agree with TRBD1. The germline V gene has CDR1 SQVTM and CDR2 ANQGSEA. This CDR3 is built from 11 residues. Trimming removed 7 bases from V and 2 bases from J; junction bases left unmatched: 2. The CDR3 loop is CSAGTAYEQYF. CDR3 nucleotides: TGCAGCGCTGGGACAGCCTACGAGCAGTACTTC.

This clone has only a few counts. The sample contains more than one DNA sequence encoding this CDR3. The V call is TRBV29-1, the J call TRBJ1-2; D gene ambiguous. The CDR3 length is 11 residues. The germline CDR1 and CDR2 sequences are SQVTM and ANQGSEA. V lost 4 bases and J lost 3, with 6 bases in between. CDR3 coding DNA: TGCAGCGTTGCTTCGGACTATGGCTACACCTTC. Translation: CSVASDYGYTF.

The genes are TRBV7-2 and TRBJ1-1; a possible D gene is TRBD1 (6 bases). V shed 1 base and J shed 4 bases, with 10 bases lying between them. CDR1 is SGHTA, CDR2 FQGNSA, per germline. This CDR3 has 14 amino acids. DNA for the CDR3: TGTGCCAGCAGCTTAGGAATAGGGGGCACTGAAGCTTTCTTT. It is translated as CASSLGIGGTEAFF.

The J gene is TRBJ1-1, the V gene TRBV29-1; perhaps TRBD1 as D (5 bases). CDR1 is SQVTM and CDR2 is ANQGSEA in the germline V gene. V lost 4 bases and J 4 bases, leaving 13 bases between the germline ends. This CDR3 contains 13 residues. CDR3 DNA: TGCAGCGTTGTCCAGGGAGTCGGCACTGAAGCTTTCTTT. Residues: CSVVQGVGTEAFF.

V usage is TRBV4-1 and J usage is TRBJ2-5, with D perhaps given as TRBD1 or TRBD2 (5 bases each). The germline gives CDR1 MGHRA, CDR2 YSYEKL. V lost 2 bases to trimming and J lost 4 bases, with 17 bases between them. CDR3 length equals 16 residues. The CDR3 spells CASSQLIAQGRETQYF. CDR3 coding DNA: TGCGCCAGCAGCCAATTAATCGCCCAGGGACGAGAGACCCAGTACTTC.

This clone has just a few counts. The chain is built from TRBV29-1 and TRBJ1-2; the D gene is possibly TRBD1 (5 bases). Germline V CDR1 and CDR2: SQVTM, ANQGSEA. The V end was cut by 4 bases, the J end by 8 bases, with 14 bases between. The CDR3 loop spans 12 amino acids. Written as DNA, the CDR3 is TGCAGCGTTGTGCAACCCAGGGACGGCTACACCTTC. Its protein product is CSVVQPRDGYTF.